These T cell receptor beta chains were read from a single sample in a study of T cells in Graves' hyperthyroidism and ophthalmopathy. A single record per CDR3 protein comes from TCRdb applying MiXCR to the multiplex PCR reads. The table lists roughly 350,000 distinct CDR3 sequences, approximately 15% of them singletons. Input material: blood. The receptor source for this set is a woman in her twenties or thirties with Graves' hyperthyroidism. Both conserved end residues are part of each CDR3. D genes are given only for firm matches. Rows may omit the clone size; those that give it use once, few, many or a size class.

cdr3_length | j_call | d_call | clone_size | v_call | cdr3_aa | cdr3_nt
17 | TRBJ1-2 | . | . | TRBV4-3 | CASSQDRTETGPYGYTF | TGCGCCAGCAGCCAAGATAGAACAGAGACAGGCCCCTATGGCTACACCTTC
15 | TRBJ2-1 | TRBD1 | . | TRBV28 | CASSPGTGPHNEQFF | TGTGCCAGCAGTCCCGGGACAGGGCCCCACAATGAGCAGTTCTTC
14 | TRBJ2-7 | TRBD1 | . | TRBV5-6 | CASSPQGVSYEQYF | TGTGCCAGCAGCCCGCAGGGGGTCTCCTACGAGCAGTACTTC
15 | TRBJ1-6 | . | . | TRBV28 | CASGAQSSYNSPLHF | TGTGCCAGCGGAGCGCAGAGCTCCTATAATTCACCCCTCCACTTT
17 | TRBJ2-3 | . | few | TRBV11-3 | CASSLDGRGLSTDTQYF | TGTGCCAGCAGCTTAGACGGCCGCGGACTGAGCACAGATACGCAGTATTTT
14 | TRBJ2-1 | . | many | TRBV2 | CASSTRRSSNEQFF | TGTGCCAGCAGTACCCGTCGAAGTTCCAATGAGCAGTTCTTC
14 | TRBJ1-2 | . | few | TRBV28 | CASSLLGARYGYTF | TGTGCCAGCAGTTTATTGGGGGCACGCTATGGCTACACCTTC
15 | TRBJ2-7 | . | many | TRBV7-9 | CASSPGGRRAYEQYF | TGTGCCAGCAGCCCCGGGGGCAGGCGGGCCTACGAGCAGTACTTC
16 | TRBJ1-5 | . | once | TRBV28 | CASSLPDIGRMQPQHF | TGTGCCAGCAGTCTTCCGGACATAGGGAGAATGCAGCCCCAGCATTTT
14 | TRBJ1-6 | . | . | TRBV27 | CASSLMGGNSPLHF | TGTGCCAGCAGTTTAATGGGAGGGAATTCACCCCTCCACTTT
12 | TRBJ2-7 | . | many | TRBV28 | CASTPPGLEQYF | TGTGCCAGCACCCCGCCAGGGCTCGAGCAGTACTTC
20 | TRBJ2-7 | TRBD2 | many | TRBV28 | CASSHRSGTSGRRGIYEQYF | TGTGCCAGCAGTCACCGGTCCGGGACTAGCGGGAGACGGGGCATCTACGAGCAGTACTTC
15 | TRBJ2-1 | . | many | TRBV5-6 | CASGPGTSSVLEQFF | TGTGCCAGCGGACCAGGGACTTCATCAGTTCTCGAGCAGTTCTTC
12 | TRBJ2-7 | . | many | TRBV28 | CASGGLTYEQYF | TGTGCCAGCGGGGGATTGACCTACGAGCAGTACTTC
13 | TRBJ1-1 | TRBD1 | many | TRBV19 | CASSTRGDTEAFF | TGTGCCAGTAGTACCAGGGGGGACACTGAAGCTTTCTTT
15 | TRBJ1-2 | . | . | TRBV20-1 | CSASLAGALNYGYTF | TGCAGTGCTAGTCTCGCCGGAGCACTAAACTATGGCTACACCTTC
16 | TRBJ2-7 | TRBD2 | . | TRBV7-9 | CASSPNGLAVLSEQYF | TGTGCCAGCAGCCCAAATGGACTAGCGGTGCTCTCCGAGCAGTACTTC
17 | TRBJ1-5 | . | many | TRBV12-3/TRBV12-4 | CASSFGGIPGGNQPQHF | TGTGCCAGCAGTTTCGGGGGAATCCCCGGGGGCAATCAGCCCCAGCATTTT
11 | TRBJ1-2 | TRBD1 | many | TRBV20-1 | CSETTGEGYTF | TGCAGTGAAACGACAGGGGAAGGCTACACCTTC
14 | TRBJ2-7 | . | many | TRBV28 | CASSFGMWRYEQYF | TGTGCCAGCAGTTTCGGAATGTGGAGGTACGAGCAGTACTTC
16 | TRBJ2-2 | TRBD2 | . | TRBV9 | CASSVDAGANTGELFF | TGTGCCAGCAGCGTAGATGCGGGAGCCAACACCGGGGAGCTGTTTTTT
16 | TRBJ2-7 | . | many | TRBV20-1 | CSARVLGAPPPYEQYF | TGCAGTGCTAGAGTACTTGGGGCCCCCCCTCCTTACGAGCAGTACTTC
17 | TRBJ2-1 | TRBD2 | . | TRBV10-3 | CAISDPGGGRLYNEQFF | TGTGCCATCAGTGACCCCGGCGGGGGGCGCCTCTACAATGAGCAGTTCTTC
15 | TRBJ1-2 | . | few | TRBV7-2 | CASSYTGRINYGYTF | TGTGCCAGCAGTTATACAGGACGGATAAACTATGGCTACACCTTC
14 | TRBJ2-7 | TRBD2 | few | TRBV20-1 | CSYTGLAGTYEQYF | TGCAGTTACACTGGACTAGCGGGAACCTACGAGCAGTACTTC
13 | TRBJ2-5 | TRBD1 | many | TRBV18 | CASATGVQETQYF | TGTGCCAGCGCCACAGGGGTCCAAGAGACCCAGTACTTC
16 | TRBJ2-1 | . | . | TRBV18 | CASSPTRPGIVDEQFF | TGTGCCAGCTCACCTACCAGGCCGGGTATAGTAGATGAGCAGTTCTTC
15 | TRBJ2-7 | TRBD2 | . | TRBV6-1 | CASSPLAGGANEQYF | TGTGCCAGCAGTCCCCTAGCGGGAGGTGCCAACGAGCAGTACTTC
14 | TRBJ2-3 | . | few | TRBV28 | CASRGRRATDTQYF | TGTGCCAGCAGAGGGCGGAGGGCAACAGATACGCAGTATTTT
14 | TRBJ2-7 | . | . | TRBV5-4 | CASSLGYPSGEQYF | TGTGCCAGCAGCTTGGGATACCCGTCAGGGGAGCAGTACTTC
13 | TRBJ1-1 | . | few | TRBV4-1 | CASSQTVYTEAFF | TGCGCCAGCAGCCAGACAGTATACACTGAAGCTTTCTTT
15 | TRBJ2-5 | . | many | TRBV24-1 | CATSDLTDSPKGQYF | TGTGCCACCAGTGATTTGACGGACAGCCCAAAGGGCCAGTACTTC
10 | TRBJ2-3 | . | many | TRBV2 | CASRRDTQYF | TGTGCCAGCAGGCGAGATACGCAGTATTTT
14 | TRBJ2-7 | . | many | TRBV5-6 | CASSPTVGAHEQYF | TGTGCCAGCAGTCCGACGGTGGGGGCCCACGAGCAGTACTTC
15 | TRBJ2-1 | TRBD2 | few | TRBV5-1 | CASSFPSGSYNEQFF | TGCGCCAGCAGCTTTCCTAGCGGGTCCTACAATGAGCAGTTCTTC
14 | TRBJ2-1 | TRBD2 | . | TRBV27 | CASSSSGSGNEQFF | TGTGCCAGCAGTTCTAGCGGGAGTGGGAATGAGCAGTTCTTC
15 | TRBJ1-6 | . | many | TRBV27 | CASYPRGAANSPLHF | TGTGCCAGCTATCCCCGGGGGGCAGCCAATTCACCCCTCCACTTT
15 | TRBJ1-2 | . | few | TRBV15 | CATSSQAGTNYGYTF | TGTGCCACCAGCAGCCAAGCAGGGACCAACTATGGCTACACCTTC
15 | TRBJ2-1 | . | many | TRBV6-5 | CASSYERAVRGSQFF | TGTGCCAGCAGTTACGAAAGGGCCGTGCGCGGGTCGCAGTTCTTC
17 | TRBJ2-2 | . | . | TRBV19 | CASSIEAGGTNTGELFF | TGTGCCAGTAGTATCGAGGCAGGAGGGACGAACACCGGGGAGCTGTTTTTT
13 | TRBJ1-2 | . | . | TRBV28 | CASQGFSNYGYTF | TGTGCCAGTCAGGGGTTTTCTAACTATGGCTACACCTTC
16 | TRBJ2-1 | . | many | TRBV28 | CASSPRPDKPDNEQFF | TGTGCCAGCAGTCCCAGGCCGGACAAGCCGGACAATGAGCAGTTCTTC
17 | TRBJ2-3 | TRBD2 | . | TRBV6-1 | CASSPTYGREAMNTQYF | TGTGCCAGCAGCCCCACTTATGGGCGGGAGGCCATGAATACGCAGTATTTT
10 | TRBJ2-1 | . | . | TRBV2 | CASSDRAQFF | TGTGCCAGCAGTGACAGGGCCCAGTTCTTC
15 | TRBJ1-4 | . | . | TRBV4-3 | CASSPTDRANEKLFF | TGCGCCAGCAGCCCCACAGACAGAGCTAATGAAAAACTGTTTTTT